This T cell receptor (beta chain) was sequenced during a study of shared clonotypes between healthy human individuals. The table came from immunoSEQ multiplex PCR; TCRdb's copy has only in-frame clones and leaves some out. In the table there are about a million clones, 65% to 80% of which are singletons. Per the germline V gene, CDR1 is SEHNR and CDR2 is FQNEAQ (reference sequence). V was clipped by 7 bases and J by 7 bases; unmatched bases: 11. The CDR3 is 15 residues long. Regarding this clone: No antigen is known for it.

The study's findings and limits: Only a few donors were included, so the genetic and exposure-history diversity represented was limited.

J is TRBJ2-1 and V is TRBV7-9, with 9 positions matching TRBD2. Sequencing was carried out using memory CD4+ T cells sorted from blood. Subset given: CD45RA-negative fraction. This sequence originates from a man between 18 and 35 years old in good health. The CDR3 reads CASTPGTSRLNEQFF. The CDR3 DNA reads TGTGCCAGCACCCCCGGGACTAGCAGATTAAATGAGCAGTTCTTC. Together with reference TRBV7-9 and TRBJ2-1, the CDR3 gives the full variable domain: DTGVSQNPRHKITKRGQNVTFRCDPISEHNRLYWYRQTLGQGPEFLTYFQNEAQLEKSRLLSDRFSAERPKGSFSTLEIQRTEQGDSAMYLCASTPGTSRLNEQFFGPGTRLTVL.